These T cell receptor beta chains were read from a single sample in a study of cytomegalovirus exposure and HLA in healthy donors. The method was immunoSEQ multiplex PCR; TCRdb's version includes in-frame clones alone and lacks a portion of them. The table lists about 130,000 clones, 82% of them singletons. Sequencing was done on a sample of PBMCs. All receptors derive from a boy aged 2-15 years in good health and CMV-seronegative. Each CDR3 is given with its conserved first and last residue. A D gene is named only where the DNA matches it firmly. Expanded clones get a size class; other rows say once, few or many, or leave the size out.

J | D | V | size | CDR3 | DNA
TRBJ2-7 | TRBD2 | TRBV27 | few | CASSPSSGESSYEQYF | TGTGCCAGCAGCCCTTCTAGCGGGGAGAGCTCCTACGAGCAGTACTTC
TRBJ1-2 | - | TRBV5-4 | - | CASSWRREAYGYTF | TGTGCCAGCTCCTGGAGACGCGAAGCTTATGGCTACACCTTC
TRBJ1-4 | TRBD1 | TRBV13 | - | CASSSTGTGLEKLFF | TGTGCCAGCAGCTCGACCGGGACAGGCCTAGAAAAACTGTTTTTT
TRBJ1-1 | - | TRBV14 | - | CASSHLKLTEAFF | TGTGCCAGCAGCCACCTTAAGCTCACTGAAGCTTTCTTT
TRBJ1-4 | - | TRBV5-4 | once | CASSTKGGTNEKLFF | TGTGCCAGCAGCACCAAAGGGGGAACTAATGAAAAACTGTTTTTT
TRBJ2-1 | - | TRBV15 | - | CATSISRGANEQFF | TGTGCCACCAGCATTAGCAGGGGAGCTAATGAGCAGTTCTTC
TRBJ2-1 | - | TRBV7-3 | few | CASSLLAEQFF | TGTGCCAGCAGCTTATTAGCGGAGCAGTTCTTC
TRBJ1-1 | - | TRBV5-4 | - | CASSLQDRPMMAEAFF | TGTGCCAGCAGCTTGCAAGACAGGCCAATGATGGCTGAAGCTTTCTTT
TRBJ2-5 | TRBD1 | TRBV6-1 | - | CASSDFPGGFETQYF | TGTGCCAGCAGTGATTTCCCAGGGGGCTTTGAGACCCAGTACTTC
TRBJ2-3 | TRBD1 | TRBV5-1 | - | CASSRDRGLTDTQYF | TGCGCCAGCAGCCGGGACAGGGGGCTCACAGATACGCAGTATTTT
TRBJ1-2 | - | TRBV7-9 | once | CASSRLEGGIYGYTF | TGTGCCAGCAGCCGACTGGAGGGTGGGATCTATGGCTACACCTTC